This T cell receptor (beta chain) was recovered during a study of post-analysis software for immune sequencing data. Overall study findings and caveats: In patients, TRBV5-6, TRBV5-1 and TRBV20-1 belonged to four or five TRBV segments found more frequently than in controls.

This CDR3 has 15 amino acids. CDR1 and CDR2 (germline): MGHRA, YSYEKL. Trimming cost V 4 bases and J 4 bases; bases outside gene matches: 4. This clonotype was counted a few times. What it recognizes is unknown. Each TCR beta cDNA library carried unique molecular identifiers. MiXCR, applied by TCRdb to the PCR reads, yields one record per CDR3 protein. This sample has more than 450,000 distinct CDR3 sequences; around 36% occur once, and the top ten carry 4.5% to 7.5%. V is TRBV4-1 and J is TRBJ2-3; 11 nucleotides match TRBD1. The sequenced sample was blood. The sequence was obtained from a girl aged 2-17 years with multiple sclerosis. The CDR3 reads CASSLGQGASDTQYF. The CDR3 DNA is TGCGCCAGCAGCCTAGGACAGGGGGCATCAGATACGCAGTATTTT.